Here is one TCR beta chain with its context. Its antigen remains unknown. TCRdb analysed the RT-PCR reads with MiXCR anew, one entry per CDR3 protein. The table lists more than 400,000 distinct CDR3 sequences, 9.5% to 13% of them singletons, with roughly 12% in the top ten. The sample comes from a study of response to subunit inactivated influenza vaccine. Study conclusions and caveats: That few new T cells are recruited by each seasonal influenza vaccination was the authors' suggestion.

CDR3 size: 19 residues. Trimming cost V 0 bases and J 2 bases; bases outside gene matches: 13. The germline V gene has CDR1 ENHRY and CDR2 SYGVKD. V and J are TRBV10-3 and TRBJ2-1, with 7 nucleotides matching TRBD2. The source was PBMCs from blood, collected 45 days after vaccination. This TCR came from a man in his forties or fifties who received an inactivated influenza vaccine. The CDR3: CAISESKMGRGTPYNEQFF. CDR3 coding DNA: TGTGCCATCAGTGAGTCGAAGATGGGGCGGGGGACCCCCTACAATGAGCAGTTCTTC.